This T cell receptor (beta chain) was observed in a study of T cells in Graves' hyperthyroidism and ophthalmopathy. TCR beta CDR3 region amplification was performed from RNA transcripts. Initially, a first-round RT-PCR of the TCR CDR3 employed the HTBI primer set. TCRdb re-derived calls from the multiplex PCR reads in MiXCR, one entry per CDR3 protein. The table shows roughly 300,000 distinct CDR3 sequences, with approximately 15% occurring only once. The germline V and J ends were trimmed by 4 bases and 0 bases, with 7 bases remaining between them. This CDR3 region has 14 residues. Per germline, CDR1 MNHNS and CDR2 SASEGT. This clonotype was found many times.

The sample comprised blood. This receptor was obtained from a woman in her 30s with Graves' hyperthyroidism. V and J are TRBV6-1 and TRBJ1-3; D uncertain. The CDR3 coding sequence is TGTGCCAGCAGTGTCGACGCCTCTGGAAACACCATATATTTT. As protein: CASSVDASGNTIYF.